The 3 T cell receptor beta chains below were found in one sample sequenced in a study of blood T cell repertoires in COVID-19. Assay: immunoSEQ multiplex PCR; the TCRdb copy retains only in-frame clones and omits some. The repertoire holds 200,000 to 300,000 clones, with over 75% as singletons. The sequenced sample consisted of peripheral blood. The receptor source for this set is a woman at least 80 years old with acute or convalescent COVID-19.

The chain links TRBV2 to TRBJ2-3, with 7 nucleotides matching TRBD1. V lost 7 bases, J lost 1 base, and 5 bases stayed unmatched. The germline V gene encodes CDR1 SNHLY and CDR2 FYNNEI. This CDR3 is built from 14 residues. This CDR3 is CASNRGRGTDTQYF. The CDR3 DNA sequence: TGTGCCAGCAACAGGGGAAGGGGCACAGATACGCAGTATTTT.

This chain joins TRBV10-2 and TRBJ2-7; no clear D. The CDR3 has 12 residues. Between the trimmed V and J ends, which lost 4 bases and 6 bases, there was a span of 10 bases. CDR1 WSHSY and CDR2 SAAADI come from the germline V gene. The CDR3: CASSVVSGEQYF. For the CDR3, the DNA is TGCGCCAGCAGTGTCGTATCCGGCGAGCAGTACTTC.

The count of this clone is one. This chain joins TRBV5-1 and TRBJ1-1; 7 bases match TRBD1. The length of the CDR3 is 15 residues. CDR1 SGHRS and CDR2 YFSETQ come from the germline V gene. V dropped 4 bases and J dropped 2; count of bases not matched to a gene: 8. The CDR3 loop reads CASSVQTGINTEAFF. In nucleotides, the CDR3 is TGCGCCAGCAGCGTGCAGACAGGGATCAACACTGAAGCTTTCTTT. The full variable domain, in which reference TRBV5-1 and TRBJ1-1 provide the parts outside the CDR3, is KAGVTQTPRYLIKTRGQQVTLSCSPISGHRSVSWYQQTPGQGLQFLFEYFSETQRNKGNFPGRFSGRQFSNSRSEMNVSTLELGDSALYLCASSVQTGINTEAFFGQGTRLTVV.